This T cell receptor (beta chain) was captured by sequencing in a study of blood T cells in healthy people across ages. PCR was performed a second time for roughly 7 to 11 cycles using a sample-barcoded 5' primer and a J-beta primer mix. From each sample, at least 2.5 million paired-end reads containing CDR3 were obtained. TCRdb ran MiXCR on the 5' RACE reads and lists one entry per CDR3 protein. The sample carries fewer than 700,000 distinct CDR3 sequences, over 40% recorded once. This clonotype was observed a few times. The antigen remains unidentified. Per individual sample, total RNA of at least 6 micrograms was extracted. The V gene's germline CDR1 is DFQATT and CDR2 SNEGSKA (reference sequence). The CDR3 runs to 13 residues. V gave up 3 bases and J gave up 0 bases, with 5 bases separating them. General study findings and limits: Because donor CMV status was unknown, expanded clonotype changes were possibly confounded. Diversity figures derived from one million T cells were judged to underestimate the true value.

This TCR came from an elderly man in good health. Sequenced material: blood. The V and J genes are TRBV20-1 and TRBJ2-2; D is uncertain. CDR3 residues: CSARATNTGELFF. The CDR3 nucleotides are TGCAGTGCTAGGGCAACGAACACCGGGGAGCTGTTTTTT.